This T cell receptor (beta chain) was obtained from a study of TIL therapy for anti-PD-1-resistant metastatic lung cancer. Study information: Most patients had lung adenocarcinoma; several tumors were EGFR-mutant, two ALK-rearranged; half smoked currently or formerly.

This was the immunoSEQ v3 assay. Profiled with immunoSEQ multiplex PCR; TCRdb holds only in-frame clones, not every one. The table shows approximately 50,000 clones, with 70% to 90% occurring only once. Specified time point: pre-treatment sample, taken before nivolumab and TIL therapy. Adults with stage 4 NSCLC were enrolled in a phase I trial. This clone was counted between two and nine times. Its antigen is undetermined. General study results and limits: This highly selected cohort may not generalize to typical lung cancer patients.

Germline-derived CDR1 and CDR2 are LGHDT and YNNKEL (reference sequence). The V and J ends lost 0 bases and 0 bases respectively, with 3 bases between them. CDR3 length: 14 amino acids. The sequence derives from a person aged 25 to 80 with non-small cell lung cancer. The chain links TRBV3-1 (or the pseudogene TRBV3-2) to TRBJ1-3; D is undetermined. Sequenced here: blood, sampled at baseline. As DNA, the CDR3 is TGTGCCAGCAGCCAAGACACCTCTGGAAACACCATATATTTT. This sequence encodes CASSQDTSGNTIYF.